One sample yielded the 14 T cell receptor beta chains listed below, sequenced in a study of response to subunit inactivated influenza vaccine. TCRdb ran MiXCR on the RT-PCR reads and lists one entry per CDR3 protein. Among approximately 500,000 distinct CDR3 sequences listed, under 30% were seen once. The sample was also linked to a second study, of T cells expressing NK-cell markers. That report notes: 5'RACE template switching with UMIs produced the TCR beta cDNA.

Source: CD4+ T cells sorted from PBMCs, taken 12 days after vaccination. The receptor source for this set is a man between 50 and 59 years old who received an inactivated influenza vaccine.

This clonotype came up many times. The junction departs from germline at one end; a sequencing error may be responsible. This chain connects TRBV5-1 to TRBJ1-5; the D gene is possibly TRBD1 (6 bases). CDR3 length equals 13 residues. CDR1 SGHRS and CDR2 YFSETQ come from the germline V gene. Written as DNA, the CDR3 is TGTGCCAGCAGTCCGACAGGAAATCAGCCCCAGCATTTT. Translation: CASSPTGNQPQHF.

This clonotype has just a few counts. The V gene is TRBV5-5, the J gene TRBJ2-1; D remains ambiguous. Germline V gene sequence: CDR1 SGHKS, CDR2 YYEKEE (reference sequence). The ends were cut back, 4 bases at V and 2 bases at J, with 10 bases in the middle. The CDR3 totals 14 residues. In nucleotides, the CDR3 is TGTGCCAGCAGCACCCCCCCGCCCTACAATGAGCAGTTCTTC. This translates into CASSTPPPYNEQFF.

The chain employs TRBV5-1 and TRBJ2-3; 8 positions match TRBD2. From germline, CDR1 is SGHRS and CDR2 YFSETQ. The CDR3 has 16 amino acids. With 2 bases clipped from V and 3 bases from J, the junction kept 8 bases outside the gene matches. This chain's CDR3 is CASSFGTSWATDTQYF. The CDR3 bases are TGCGCCAGCAGCTTTGGGACTAGTTGGGCTACAGATACGCAGTATTTT. Based on the CDR3 plus reference TRBV5-1 and TRBJ2-3, the full variable domain is KAGVTQTPRYLIKTRGQQVTLSCSPISGHRSVSWYQQTPGQGLQFLFEYFSETQRNKGNFPGRFSGRQFSNSRSEMNVSTLELGDSALYLCASSFGTSWATDTQYFGPGTRLTVL.

This clonotype was counted only a few times. The chain combines TRBV20-1 with TRBJ2-5, with 7 bases fitting TRBD1. CDR1 and CDR2 from the germline V gene are DFQATT and SNEGSKA (reference sequence). The trim removed 5 bases at V and 2 bases at J, leaving 11 bases unmatched. There are 15 residues in the CDR3. The CDR3 loop is CSAVTGTDVQETQYF. The DNA for the CDR3 is TGCAGTGCTGTCACCGGGACAGATGTTCAAGAGACCCAGTACTTC.

J is TRBJ2-3 and V is TRBV28, with TRBD2 identical over 10 bases. Germline CDR1 and CDR2: MDHEN and SYDVKM. Trimming removed 7 bases from V and 4 bases from J; junction bases left unmatched: 17. The CDR3 consists of 18 residues. CDR3 residues: CASTRDSGRLPSADTQYF. The DNA for the CDR3 is TGTGCCAGCACTAGAGATAGCGGGAGGCTCCCCTCGGCAGATACGCAGTATTTT.

The rearrangement joins TRBV6-1 to TRBJ2-6, with D possibly being TRBD1 or TRBD2 (5 bases each). V lost 7 bases and J lost 1, with 11 bases in between. The CDR3 consists of 15 residues. The germline V gene has CDR1 MNHNS and CDR2 SASEGT. The CDR3 protein is CASTTGLSGANVLTF. The CDR3 region has the DNA TGTGCCAGCACCACGGGGCTTTCTGGGGCCAACGTCCTGACTTTC.

There are a few counts of this clonotype. The chain has TRBV12-3 or TRBV12-4 and TRBJ1-5, with D perhaps TRBD1 (5 bases). V lost 2 bases, J lost 3 bases, and 8 bases lay in between. This CDR3 is built from 14 residues. DNA of the CDR3: TGTGCCAGCAGTTTACAGGGTGTCAATCAGCCCCAGCATTTT. The encoded protein is CASSLQGVNQPQHF.

The genes are TRBV20-1 and TRBJ1-2; TRBD1 agrees at 7 bases. CDR1 DFQATT and CDR2 SNEGSKA come from the germline V gene (reference sequence). The CDR3 has 12 amino acids. The J segment lost 5 bases and the V segment lost 6 bases, leaving 6 bases of the junction unmatched. CDR3 region: CSAPGTEYGYTF. CDR3 in DNA: TGCAGTGCCCCCGGGACAGAGTATGGCTACACCTTC.

V is TRBV10-1 and J is TRBJ2-7, with D unclear. The V end was cut by 3 bases, the J end by 4 bases, with 7 bases between. Germline CDR1 WNHNN, CDR2 SYGVQD (reference sequence). The CDR3 runs to 12 residues. CDR3 protein: CASSEGQYEQYF. The CDR3 DNA is TGCGCCAGCAGTGAAGGTCAATACGAGCAGTACTTC.

J is TRBJ2-7 and V is TRBV20-1, with unresolved D. V lost 3 bases, J lost 2 bases, and 11 bases lay in between. Germline CDR1 is DFQATT and CDR2 is SNEGSKA (reference sequence). The CDR3 consists of 13 residues. For the CDR3, the DNA is TGCAGTGCTAGTGATCGGCAAGCCTACGAGCAGTACTTC. Its protein product is CSASDRQAYEQYF.

This clonotype appeared many times. The genes are TRBV3-1 and TRBJ1-2; D is possibly TRBD1 (5 bases). Trimming took 4 bases from V and 6 from J, leaving 18 bases between them. This CDR3 comprises 15 residues. Germline assignment: CDR1 LGHDT and CDR2 YNNKEL (reference sequence). CDR3 in amino acids: CASSPIGGAGNGYTF. The CDR3 nucleotides are TGTGCCAGCAGCCCTATAGGAGGGGCAGGGAATGGCTACACCTTC. The variable domain in full, with the rest retrieved from reference TRBV3-1 and TRBJ1-2, is DTAVSQTPKYLVTQMGNDKSIKCEQNLGHDTMYWYKQDSKKFLKIMFSYNNKELIINETVPNRFSPKSPDKAHLNLHINSLELGDSAVYFCASSPIGGAGNGYTFGSGTRLTVV.

A few counts support this clonotype. The chain employs TRBV12-3 or TRBV12-4 and TRBJ1-2; D not resolved. With 3 bases removed from V and 5 bases from J, the gap between germline ends came to 13 bases. The CDR3 sequence is 14 residues long. The CDR3 spells CASSFRRWRYGYTF. The CDR3 DNA follows: TGTGCCAGCAGTTTTAGGAGGTGGAGGTATGGCTACACCTTC.

The J gene is TRBJ2-6, the V gene TRBV28; D unresolved. The CDR3 sequence is 15 residues long. Germline assignment: CDR1 MDHEN and CDR2 SYDVKM. The V and J ends lost 6 bases and 0 bases respectively, with 9 bases between them. CDR3 DNA: TGTGCCAGCAGACGGACCCGCTCTGGGGCCAACGTCCTGACTTTC. This translates into CASRRTRSGANVLTF. The full variable domain, in which reference TRBV28 and TRBJ2-6 provide the parts outside the CDR3, is DVKVTQSSRYLVKRTGEKVFLECVQDMDHENMFWYRQDPGLGLRLIYFSYDVKMKEKGDIPEGYSVSREKKERFSLILESASTNQTSMYLCASRRTRSGANVLTFGAGSRLTVL.

Written as DNA, the CDR3 is TGTGCCAGCAGAATTAGCGCGAGCTCCTACAATGAGCAGTTCTTC. Protein sequence: CASRISASSYNEQFF. The V and J genes are TRBV12-3 or TRBV12-4 and TRBJ2-1; tentatively, D is TRBD2 (5 bases). Trimming stripped 6 bases from V and 0 bases from J, with 12 bases between. CDR3 length: 15 residues.